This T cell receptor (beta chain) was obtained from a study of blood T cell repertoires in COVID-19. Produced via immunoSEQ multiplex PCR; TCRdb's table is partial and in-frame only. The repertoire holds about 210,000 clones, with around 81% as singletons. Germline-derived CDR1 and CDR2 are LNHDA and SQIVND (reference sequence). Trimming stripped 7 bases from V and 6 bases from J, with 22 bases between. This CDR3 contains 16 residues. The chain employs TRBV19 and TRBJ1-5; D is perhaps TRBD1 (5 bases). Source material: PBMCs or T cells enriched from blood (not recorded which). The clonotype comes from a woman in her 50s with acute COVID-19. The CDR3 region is CASTLGSAGGGQPQHF. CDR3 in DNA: TGTGCCAGTACCCTAGGGTCGGCCGGCGGGGGTCAGCCCCAGCATTTT. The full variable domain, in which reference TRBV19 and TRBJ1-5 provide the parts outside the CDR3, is DGGITQSPKYLFRKEGQNVTLSCEQNLNHDAMYWYRQDPGQGLRLIYYSQIVNDFQKGDIAEGYSVSREKKESFPLTVTSAQKNPTAFYLCASTLGSAGGGQPQHFGDGTRLSIL.